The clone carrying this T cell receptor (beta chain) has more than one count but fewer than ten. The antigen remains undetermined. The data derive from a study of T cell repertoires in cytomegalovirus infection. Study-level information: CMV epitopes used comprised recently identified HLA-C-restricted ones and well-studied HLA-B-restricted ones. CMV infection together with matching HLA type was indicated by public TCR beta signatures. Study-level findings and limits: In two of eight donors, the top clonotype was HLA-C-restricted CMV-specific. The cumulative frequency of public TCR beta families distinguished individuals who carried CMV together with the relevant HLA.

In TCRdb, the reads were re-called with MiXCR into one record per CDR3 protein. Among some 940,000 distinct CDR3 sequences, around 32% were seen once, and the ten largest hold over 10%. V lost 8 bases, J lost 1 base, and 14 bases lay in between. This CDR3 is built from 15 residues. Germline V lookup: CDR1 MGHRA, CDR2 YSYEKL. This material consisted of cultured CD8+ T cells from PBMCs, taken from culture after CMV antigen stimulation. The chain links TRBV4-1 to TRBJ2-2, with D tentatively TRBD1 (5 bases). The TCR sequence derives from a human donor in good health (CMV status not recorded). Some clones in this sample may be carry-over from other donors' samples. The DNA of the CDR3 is TGCGCCAGCGGATGGGGCAGGGTGAACACCGGGGAGCTGTTTTTT. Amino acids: CASGWGRVNTGELFF.